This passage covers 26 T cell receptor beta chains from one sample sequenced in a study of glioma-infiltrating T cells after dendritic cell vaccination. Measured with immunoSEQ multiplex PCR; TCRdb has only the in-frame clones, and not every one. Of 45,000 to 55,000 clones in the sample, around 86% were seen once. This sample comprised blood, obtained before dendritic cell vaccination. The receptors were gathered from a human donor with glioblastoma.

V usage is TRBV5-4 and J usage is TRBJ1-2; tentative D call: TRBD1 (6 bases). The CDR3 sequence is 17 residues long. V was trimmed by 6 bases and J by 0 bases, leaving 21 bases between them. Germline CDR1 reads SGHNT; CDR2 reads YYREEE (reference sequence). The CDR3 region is CASTVERQAASNYGYTF. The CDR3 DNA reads TGTGCCAGCACCGTGGAGAGACAGGCCGCATCTAACTATGGCTACACCTTC.

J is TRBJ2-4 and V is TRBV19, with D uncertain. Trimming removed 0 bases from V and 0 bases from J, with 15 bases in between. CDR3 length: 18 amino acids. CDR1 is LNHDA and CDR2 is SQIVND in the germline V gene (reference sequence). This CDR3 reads CASSIDPPTSLAKNIQYF. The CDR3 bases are TGTGCCAGTAGTATAGATCCCCCGACAAGCCTAGCCAAAAACATTCAGTACTTC.

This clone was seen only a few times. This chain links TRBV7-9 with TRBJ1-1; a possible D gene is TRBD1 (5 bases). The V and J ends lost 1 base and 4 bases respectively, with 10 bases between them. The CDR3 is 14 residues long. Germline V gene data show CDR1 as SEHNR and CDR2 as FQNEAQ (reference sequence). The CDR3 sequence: CASSLGQWGTEAFF. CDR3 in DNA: TGTGCCAGCAGCTTAGGACAGTGGGGCACTGAAGCTTTCTTT. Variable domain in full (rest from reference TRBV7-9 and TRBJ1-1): DTGVSQNPRHKITKRGQNVTFRCDPISEHNRLYWYRQTLGQGPEFLTYFQNEAQLEKSRLLSDRFSAERPKGSFSTLEIQRTEQGDSAMYLCASSLGQWGTEAFFGQGTRLTVV.

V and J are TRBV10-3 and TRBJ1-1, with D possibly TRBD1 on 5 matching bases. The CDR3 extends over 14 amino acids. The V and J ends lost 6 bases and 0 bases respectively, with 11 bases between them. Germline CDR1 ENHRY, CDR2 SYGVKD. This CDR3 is CAIRLTDLNTEAFF. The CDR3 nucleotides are TGTGCCATCAGACTGACAGACTTGAACACTGAAGCTTTCTTT.

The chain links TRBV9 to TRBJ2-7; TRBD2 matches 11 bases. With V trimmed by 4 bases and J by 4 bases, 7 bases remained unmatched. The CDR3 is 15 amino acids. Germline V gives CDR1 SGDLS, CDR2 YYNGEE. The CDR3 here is CASSPRLAGTYEQYF. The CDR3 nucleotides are TGTGCCAGCAGCCCACGACTAGCGGGGACATACGAGCAGTACTTC.

CDR3 region: CASSLAGQGLSYEQYF. CDR3 coding DNA: TGTGCCAGCAGCTTAGCGGGGCAGGGCCTCTCCTACGAGCAGTACTTC. The chain couples TRBV7-6 to TRBJ2-7; possibly TRBD1 for D (5 bases). Trimming took off 0 bases at V and 0 bases at J, with 12 bases between the two ends. There are 16 residues in the CDR3. CDR1 SGHVS and CDR2 FNYEAQ come from the germline V gene. The variable domain in full, with the rest retrieved from reference TRBV7-6 and TRBJ2-7, is GAGVSQSPRYKVTKRGQDVALRCDPISGHVSLYWYRQALGQGPEFLTYFNYEAQQDKSGLPNDRFSAERPEGSISTLTIQRTEQRDSAMYRCASSLAGQGLSYEQYFGPGTRLTVT.

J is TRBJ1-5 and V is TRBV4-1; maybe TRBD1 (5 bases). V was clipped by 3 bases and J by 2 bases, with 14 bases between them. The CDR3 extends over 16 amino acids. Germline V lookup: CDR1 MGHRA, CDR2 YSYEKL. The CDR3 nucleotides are TGCGCCAGCAGCCACCTGGCAGGGTCGGGCAATCAGCCCCAGCATTTT. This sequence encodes CASSHLAGSGNQPQHF.

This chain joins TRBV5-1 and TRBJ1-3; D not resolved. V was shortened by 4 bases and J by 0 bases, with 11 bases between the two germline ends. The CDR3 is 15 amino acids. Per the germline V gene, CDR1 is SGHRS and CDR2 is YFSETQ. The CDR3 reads CASSPIPYSGNTIYF. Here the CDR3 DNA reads TGCGCCAGCAGCCCTATCCCCTACTCTGGAAACACCATATATTTT.

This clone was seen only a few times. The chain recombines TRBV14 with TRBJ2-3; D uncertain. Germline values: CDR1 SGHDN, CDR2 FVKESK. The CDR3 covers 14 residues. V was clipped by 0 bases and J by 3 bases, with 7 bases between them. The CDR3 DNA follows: TGTGCCAGCAGCCAAGATTGGCGGACAGATACGCAGTATTTT. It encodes CASSQDWRTDTQYF. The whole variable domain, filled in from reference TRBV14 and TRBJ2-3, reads EAGVTQFPSHSVIEKGQTVTLRCDPISGHDNLYWYRRVMGKEIKFLLHFVKESKQDESGMPNNRFLAERTGGTYSTLKVQPAELEDSGVYFCASSQDWRTDTQYFGPGTRLTVL.

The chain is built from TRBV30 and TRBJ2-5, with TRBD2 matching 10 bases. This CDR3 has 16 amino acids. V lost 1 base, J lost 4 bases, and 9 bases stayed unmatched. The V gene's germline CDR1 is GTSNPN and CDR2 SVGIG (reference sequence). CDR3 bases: TGTGCCTGGAGTGGACTAGCGGGCAGTAATGGAGAGACCCAGTACTTC. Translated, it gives CAWSGLAGSNGETQYF.

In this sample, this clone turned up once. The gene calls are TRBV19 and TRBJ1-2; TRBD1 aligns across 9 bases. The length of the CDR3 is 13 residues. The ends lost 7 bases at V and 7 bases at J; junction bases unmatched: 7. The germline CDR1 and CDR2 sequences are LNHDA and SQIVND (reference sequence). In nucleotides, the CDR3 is TGTGCCAGTACCCACCGGGACAGGGTTGGCTACACCTTC. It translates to CASTHRDRVGYTF. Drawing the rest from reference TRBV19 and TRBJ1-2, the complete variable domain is DGGITQSPKYLFRKEGQNVTLSCEQNLNHDAMYWYRQDPGQGLRLIYYSQIVNDFQKGDIAEGYSVSREKKESFPLTVTSAQKNPTAFYLCASTHRDRVGYTFGSGTRLTVV.

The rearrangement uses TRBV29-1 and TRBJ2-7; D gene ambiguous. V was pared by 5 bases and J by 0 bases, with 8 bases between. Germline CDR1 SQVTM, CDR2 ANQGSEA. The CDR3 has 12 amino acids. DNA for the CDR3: TGCAGCGTTCAACGGAGCTCCTACGAGCAGTACTTC. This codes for CSVQRSSYEQYF.

The CDR3 sequence is CSVDRGNYGYTF. CDR3 in DNA: TGCAGCGTTGATCGGGGTAACTATGGCTACACCTTC. This chain links TRBV29-1 with TRBJ1-2; D gene uncertain. Germline V gene sequence: CDR1 SQVTM, CDR2 ANQGSEA. The CDR3 consists of 12 residues. Trimming took off 3 bases at V and 1 base at J, with 6 bases between the two ends. The full variable domain, completed using reference TRBV29-1 and TRBJ1-2, is SAVISQKPSRDICQRGTSLTIQCQVDSQVTMMFWYRQQPGQSLTLIATANQGSEATYESGFVIDKFPISRPNLTFSTLTVSNMSPEDSSIYLCSVDRGNYGYTFGSGTRLTVV.

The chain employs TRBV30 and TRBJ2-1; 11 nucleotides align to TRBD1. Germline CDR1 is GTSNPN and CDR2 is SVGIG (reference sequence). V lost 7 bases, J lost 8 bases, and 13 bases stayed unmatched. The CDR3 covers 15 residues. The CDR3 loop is CAYEPGQGALDEQFF. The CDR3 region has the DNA TGTGCCTACGAACCAGGACAGGGGGCTTTGGATGAGCAGTTCTTC. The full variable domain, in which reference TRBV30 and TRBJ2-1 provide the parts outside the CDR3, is SQTIHQWPATLVQPVGSPLSLECTVEGTSNPNLYWYRQAAGRGLQLLFYSVGIGQISSEVPQNLSASRPQDRQFILSSKKLLLSDSGFYLCAYEPGQGALDEQFFGPGTRLTVL.

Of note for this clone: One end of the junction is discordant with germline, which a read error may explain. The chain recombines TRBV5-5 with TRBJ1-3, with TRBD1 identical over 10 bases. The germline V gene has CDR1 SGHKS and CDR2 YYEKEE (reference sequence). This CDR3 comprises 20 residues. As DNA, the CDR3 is TGTGCCAGCAGCCGTCCCCCGGGACAGGGGCCAATTTCCTCTGGGAACACCATATATTTT. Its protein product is CASSRPPGQGPISSGNTIYF.

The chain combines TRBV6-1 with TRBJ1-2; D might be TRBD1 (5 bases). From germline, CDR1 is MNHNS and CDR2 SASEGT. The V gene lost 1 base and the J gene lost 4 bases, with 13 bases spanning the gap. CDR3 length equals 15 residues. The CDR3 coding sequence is TGTGCCAGCAGTGAAGGGCAGGGCCCCACCTATGGCTACACCTTC. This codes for CASSEGQGPTYGYTF.

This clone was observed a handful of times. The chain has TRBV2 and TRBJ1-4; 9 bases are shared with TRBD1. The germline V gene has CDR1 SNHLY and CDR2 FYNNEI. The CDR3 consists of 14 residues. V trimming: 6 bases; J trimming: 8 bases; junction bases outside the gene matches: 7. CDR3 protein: CASRDRTGEEKLFF. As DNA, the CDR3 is TGTGCCAGCAGGGATCGGACAGGGGAGGAAAAACTGTTTTTT.

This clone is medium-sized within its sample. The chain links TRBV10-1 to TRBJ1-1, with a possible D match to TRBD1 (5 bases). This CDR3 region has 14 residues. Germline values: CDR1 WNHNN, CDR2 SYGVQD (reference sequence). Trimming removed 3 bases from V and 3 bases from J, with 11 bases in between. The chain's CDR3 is CASSDGPGYTEAFF. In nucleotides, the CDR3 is TGCGCCAGCAGTGATGGTCCAGGGTACACTGAAGCTTTCTTT.

The CDR3, as DNA: TGTGCCTGGAGTGTAAAGGGAGGAGGGCAGCCCCAGCATTTT. This gives the protein CAWSVKGGGQPQHF. The chain is built from TRBV30 and TRBJ1-5; D gene uncertain. CDR1 is GTSNPN and CDR2 is SVGIG in the germline V gene (reference sequence). This CDR3 contains 14 residues. Trimming left V 0 bases short and J 7 bases short, with 13 bases between. Supplemented by reference TRBV30 and TRBJ1-5, the full variable domain reads SQTIHQWPATLVQPVGSPLSLECTVEGTSNPNLYWYRQAAGRGLQLLFYSVGIGQISSEVPQNLSASRPQDRQFILSSKKLLLSDSGFYLCAWSVKGGGQPQHFGDGTRLSIL.

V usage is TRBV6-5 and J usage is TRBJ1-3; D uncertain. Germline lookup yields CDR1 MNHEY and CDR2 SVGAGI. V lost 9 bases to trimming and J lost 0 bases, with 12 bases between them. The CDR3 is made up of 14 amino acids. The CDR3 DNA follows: TGTGCCAGTTGTAGCAGCTCCTCTGGAAACACCATATATTTT. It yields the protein CASCSSSSGNTIYF.

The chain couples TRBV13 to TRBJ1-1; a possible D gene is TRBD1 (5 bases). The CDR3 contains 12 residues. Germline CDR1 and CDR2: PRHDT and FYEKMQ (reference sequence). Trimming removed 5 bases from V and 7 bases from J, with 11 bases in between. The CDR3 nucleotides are TGTGCCAGCAGCACAGGTCTCATTGAAGCTTTCTTT. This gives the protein CASSTGLIEAFF.

This CDR3 reads CASSWGPTGGYTF. The CDR3 DNA follows: TGTGCCAGCAGTTGGGGACCCACCGGAGGGTACACCTTC. The chain employs TRBV27 and TRBJ1-2; D is possibly TRBD1 (5 bases). The CDR3 covers 13 residues. The V end was cut by 4 bases, the J end by 11 bases, with 17 bases between. Germline-derived CDR1 and CDR2 are MNHEY and SMNVEV (reference sequence).

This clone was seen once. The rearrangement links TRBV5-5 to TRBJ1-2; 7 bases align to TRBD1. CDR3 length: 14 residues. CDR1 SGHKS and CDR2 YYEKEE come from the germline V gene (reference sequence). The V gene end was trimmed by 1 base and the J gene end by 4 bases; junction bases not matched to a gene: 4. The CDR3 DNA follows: TGTGCCAGCAGCTTGAGGGACAGCCTCTATGGCTACACCTTC. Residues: CASSLRDSLYGYTF.

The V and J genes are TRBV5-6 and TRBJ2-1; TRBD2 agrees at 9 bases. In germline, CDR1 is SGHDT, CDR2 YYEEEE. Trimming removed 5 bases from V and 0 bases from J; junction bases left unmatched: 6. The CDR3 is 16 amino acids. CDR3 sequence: CASSFVAGVSYNEQFF. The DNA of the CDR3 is TGTGCCAGCAGTTTTGTAGCGGGGGTCTCCTACAATGAGCAGTTCTTC.

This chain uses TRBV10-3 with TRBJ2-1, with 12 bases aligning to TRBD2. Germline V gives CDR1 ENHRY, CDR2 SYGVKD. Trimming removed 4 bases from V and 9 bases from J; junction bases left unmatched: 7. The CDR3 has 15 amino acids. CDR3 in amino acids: CAISGASGGAFEQFF. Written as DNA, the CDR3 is TGTGCCATCAGTGGGGCTAGCGGGGGGGCCTTTGAGCAGTTCTTC.

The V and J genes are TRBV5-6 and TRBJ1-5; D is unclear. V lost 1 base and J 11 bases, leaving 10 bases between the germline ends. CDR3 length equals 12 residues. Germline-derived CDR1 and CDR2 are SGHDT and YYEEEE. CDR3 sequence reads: CASSLLGRSQHF. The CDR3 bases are TGTGCCAGCAGCTTGTTGGGGAGGTCCCAGCATTTT. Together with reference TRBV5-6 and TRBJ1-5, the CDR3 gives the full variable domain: DAGVTQSPTHLIKTRGQQVTLRCSPKSGHDTVSWYQQALGQGPQFIFQYYEEEERQRGNFPDRFSGHQFPNYSSELNVNALLLGDSALYLCASSLLGRSQHFGDGTRLSIL.